This T cell receptor beta chain was documented in a study of beta chain features in type 1 diabetes (dated by TCRdb to the late 2010s). Context from the whole study: Mean age, gender distribution, total cell number and subset yield did not differ between patients and healthy donors. A total of approximately 99,000,000 sorted cells were examined across all samples, and RNA yield correlated strongly with the number of cells per subset. The study compared TCRB repertoires of sorted circulating CD4+ T cell subsets between recently diagnosed type 1 diabetes patients and matched healthy donors. Naive and central memory subsets were obtained from all 30 or so donors, but regulatory and stem cell-like memory subsets were isolated from only 8 patients and roughly 8 healthy donors.

General study outcomes and caveats: Naive, central memory and regulatory TCRB repertoires appeared more similar among patients than among healthy donors. Patients with type 1 diabetes made fewer insertions and deleted more nucleotides at VDJ recombination sites, implying thymic rearrangement abnormalities. Type 1 diabetes patients showed a moderate but significant shortening of TCRB CDR3 length in all four CD4+ subsets. Only small numbers of individuals were included in the HLA sub-analyses, which left unresolved whether HLA type had any influence on TCRB rearrangement. PCR may preferentially amplify shorter templates, but because patient and control samples were amplified and corrected together, any resulting skew would affect both groups equally. Because cDNA rather than genomic DNA was sequenced, highly expressing activated cells could have been over-represented, although no difference in activation and CD3 levels was found between groups.

A single peripheral blood draw of 90 to 150 mL on average was collected from each donor into heparinised tubes. Using a panel that included CD45RO, CCR7, CD25, CD127, CD95 and CD27, naive, central memory, regulatory and stem cell-like memory CD4+ T cells were sorted on a BD FACSAria II. A purity above 98% was achieved for all sorted populations. Right away, PBMCs were isolated by Lymphoprep density gradient centrifugation and were stained directly, with no culture step. Samples were stained and sorted in pairs, with one healthy donor and one patient per experiment, so that batch effects were minimized. All of the isolated RNA was reverse transcribed with the High Capacity cDNA Reverse Transcription Kit, so expressed TCRB transcripts were sequenced. Deep immunoSEQ sequencing was applied to naive, central memory and regulatory T cell samples, giving an average of about 3.8 million total reads per sample. After sorted cells were lysed in RLT buffer, RNA was extracted with DNase-treated RNeasy Micro or Mini kits, with the choice depending on cell number. To prevent cross-contamination, every cell subset was processed on its own, while patient and healthy donor samples were processed together. TCRB sequences were amplified from cDNA with the immunoSEQ multiplex PCR, producing 87-bp fragments spanning the CDR3 region. Amplicons were sequenced on the Illumina HiSeq platform. The original pipeline was this. PCR bias was corrected computationally using synthetic template baselines, and reads within Hamming distance 2 were collapsed, with unmergeable singletons discarded. By aligning reads against IMGT, V, D and J genes, CDR3 length, and insertions or deletions at six rearrangement sites were assigned. Within each subset, clonotype counts were normalized to the number of sorted cells before true diversity and Gini coefficients were calculated with the tcR R package. Repertoire sharing was quantified using the overlap coefficient calculated on TCRB nucleotide sequences. Out-of-frame TCRB sequences from naive cells were analyzed to stand in for the pre-selection repertoire. TCRdb obtained this table from immuneACCESS and retained in-frame rearrangements with V and J assigned. These tables miss some clones; where compared with another copy, unresolved V genes account for less than half of the shortfall, and the remainder is unexplained. V, J and clone size are taken as reported in that table, and D and trimming were inferred from the DNA itself. This sample comprises about 260,000 clones, over 65% of them detected only once. Of the sample, around 0.05% falls within the top ten clones.

Turning to this clone: Its antigen is not yet known. No much larger clone exists at a distance of one base, and base qualities are not known.

V lost 2 bases and J lost 3 bases; the stretch between them is 10 bases long. From the cysteine through the phenylalanine, the CDR3 covers 13 amino acids. Only the CDR3 DNA is retained, 39 bases long and in frame from the first base. The germline V gene (reference sequence) yields GTSNPN for CDR1 and SVGIG for CDR2. The chain is made from TRBV30 and TRBJ1-1, with the D gene not clear enough to name. Sequencing was done on a sample of naive CD4+ T cells from blood. The cell subset or site label here, explained by the study, means: true naive CD4+ T cells. The receptor was derived from a man between 25 and 39 years old in good health. The CDR3 here reads CAWSPRTDTEAFF. Here is the DNA: TGTGCCTGGAGTCCAAGGACTGACACTGAAGCTTTCTTT.